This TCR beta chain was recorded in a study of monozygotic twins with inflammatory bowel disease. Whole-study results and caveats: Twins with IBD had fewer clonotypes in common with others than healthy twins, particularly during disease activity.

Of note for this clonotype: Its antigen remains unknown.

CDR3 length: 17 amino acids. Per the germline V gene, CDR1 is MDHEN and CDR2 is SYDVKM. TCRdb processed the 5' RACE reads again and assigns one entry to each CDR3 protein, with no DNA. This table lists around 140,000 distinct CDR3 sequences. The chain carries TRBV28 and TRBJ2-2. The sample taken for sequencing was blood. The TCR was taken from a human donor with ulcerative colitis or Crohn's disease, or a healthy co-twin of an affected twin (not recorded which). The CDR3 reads CASSLRWLTDLFGELFF.